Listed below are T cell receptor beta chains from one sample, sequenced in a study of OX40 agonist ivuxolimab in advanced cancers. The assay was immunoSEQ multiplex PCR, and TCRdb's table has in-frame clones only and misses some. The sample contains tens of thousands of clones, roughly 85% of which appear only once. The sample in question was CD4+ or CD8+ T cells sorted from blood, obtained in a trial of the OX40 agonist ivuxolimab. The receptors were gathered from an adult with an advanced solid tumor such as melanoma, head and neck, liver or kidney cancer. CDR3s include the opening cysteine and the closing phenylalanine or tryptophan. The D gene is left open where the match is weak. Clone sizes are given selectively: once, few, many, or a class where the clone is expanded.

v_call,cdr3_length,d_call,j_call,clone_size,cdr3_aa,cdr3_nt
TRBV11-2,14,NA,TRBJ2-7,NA,CASSGAGRYYEQYF,TGTGCCAGCAGCGGGGCTGGGAGATACTACGAGCAGTACTTC
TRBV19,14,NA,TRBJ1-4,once,CASSAGPTLGKLFF,TGTGCCAGTAGCGCAGGGCCTACCCTCGGGAAACTGTTTTTT
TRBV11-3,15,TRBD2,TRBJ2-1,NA,CASSLGVAGAGEQFF,TGTGCCAGCAGCTTAGGGGTAGCGGGGGCGGGTGAGCAGTTCTTC
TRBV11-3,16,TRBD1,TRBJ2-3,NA,CASSFNTGGHTDTQYF,TGTGCCAGCAGCTTTAATACAGGGGGCCACACAGATACGCAGTATTTT
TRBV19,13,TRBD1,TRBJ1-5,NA,CATHRDSGQPQHF,TGTGCCACCCACCGGGACAGCGGGCAGCCCCAGCATTTT
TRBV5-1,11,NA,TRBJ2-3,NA,CASSLSDTQYF,TGCGCCAGCAGCTTATCAGATACGCAGTATTTT
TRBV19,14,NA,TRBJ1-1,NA,CASSADKIQGRAFF,TGTGCCAGTAGTGCAGATAAGATCCAGGGGAGAGCTTTCTTT
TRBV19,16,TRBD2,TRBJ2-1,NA,CASSSLLAGGPNEQFF,TGTGCCAGTAGTAGCTTACTAGCGGGAGGGCCGAATGAGCAGTTCTTC
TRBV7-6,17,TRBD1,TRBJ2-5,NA,CASSPLGGQGYQETQYF,TGTGCCAGCAGCCCCCTGGGGGGACAGGGCTACCAAGAGACCCAGTACTTC
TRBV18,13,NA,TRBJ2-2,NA,CASSFSLTGELFF,TGTGCCAGCTCATTCAGTTTAACCGGGGAGCTGTTTTTT
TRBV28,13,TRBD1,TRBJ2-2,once,CANGQGNTGELFF,TGTGCTAACGGACAGGGTAACACCGGGGAGCTGTTTTTT
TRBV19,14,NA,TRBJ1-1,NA,CASSPLDRDTEAFF,TGTGCCAGTAGTCCCCTAGACCGAGACACTGAAGCTTTCTTT
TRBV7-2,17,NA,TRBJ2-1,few,CASSLAGAGAGYNEQFF,TGTGCCAGCAGCTTAGCCGGTGCGGGGGCGGGCTACAATGAGCAGTTCTTC
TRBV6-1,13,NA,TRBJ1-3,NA,CASTQGTGNTIYF,TGTGCCAGCACTCAGGGAACTGGAAACACCATATATTTT
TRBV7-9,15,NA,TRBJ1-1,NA,CASSPDLGGRIEAFF,TGTGCCAGCAGCCCAGACCTCGGGGGTCGGATAGAAGCTTTCTTT
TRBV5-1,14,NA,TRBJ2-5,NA,CASSLGQPKETQYF,TGCGCCAGCAGCTTGGGACAGCCCAAAGAGACCCAGTACTTC
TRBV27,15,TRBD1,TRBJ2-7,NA,CASSSFWDSTYEQYF,TGTGCCAGCAGTTCATTCTGGGACAGCACCTACGAGCAGTACTTC